Each of the 25 T cell receptor beta chains below was sequenced from the same sample in a study of blood T cell repertoires in COVID-19. Assay used: immunoSEQ multiplex PCR; TCRdb lists only in-frame clones, some missing. The data contain 170,000 or so clones, roughly four fifths of them seen just once; the ten biggest clones take up about 1.5%. Sequencing used peripheral blood. These receptors were collected from a human donor in a cohort sampled during active COVID-19.

The V gene is TRBV5-6, the J gene TRBJ1-1; D gene unclear. Trimming shortened V by 0 bases and J by 0 bases, and 6 bases separated the two germline ends. Germline V lookup: CDR1 SGHDT, CDR2 YYEEEE. This CDR3 contains 14 residues. CDR3: CASSLGQVNTEAFF. Written as DNA, the CDR3 is TGTGCCAGCAGCTTGGGGCAAGTGAACACTGAAGCTTTCTTT.

A word on this clone: Other nucleotide sequences from this sample produce the same CDR3. The V call is TRBV27, the J call TRBJ2-7, with 10 bases fitting TRBD2. This CDR3 contains 14 residues. Germline V CDR1 and CDR2: MNHEY, SMNVEV (reference sequence). The V gene end was trimmed by 4 bases and the J gene end by 2 bases; junction bases not matched to a gene: 2. CDR3 DNA: TGTGCCAGCAGTTCTGGACTAGCGGCCTACGAGCAGTACTTC. It yields the protein CASSSGLAAYEQYF.

The V and J genes are TRBV27 and TRBJ2-7; 12 bases agree with TRBD2. Unmatched junction bases numbered 23, after V lost 6 bases and J lost 5 bases. Germline V lookup: CDR1 MNHEY, CDR2 SMNVEV (reference sequence). The CDR3 spans 20 residues. CDR3 loop: CASSSRTAPGLAGSRDEQYF. The CDR3 DNA reads as TGTGCCAGCAGCTCTAGGACAGCCCCGGGACTAGCGGGTTCTCGGGACGAGCAGTACTTC.

The chain is built from TRBV5-1 and TRBJ2-2; D uncertain. The germline V gene has CDR1 SGHRS and CDR2 YFSETQ. CDR3 length: 13 residues. V lost 2 bases to trimming and J lost 4 bases, with 6 bases between them. The DNA for the CDR3 is TGCGCCAGCAGCTTTGAGTCCACCGGGGAGCTGTTTTTT. This sequence encodes CASSFESTGELFF.

For this clone: The sample carries other DNA sequences with the same CDR3. The CDR3 is CARRVGGGGGGNTGELFF. The CDR3 DNA is TGTGCCCGCCGGGTTGGCGGGGGGGGCGGGGGCAACACCGGGGAGCTGTTTTTT. The genes are TRBV9 and TRBJ2-2, with 9 bases identical to TRBD2. CDR3 size: 18 residues. CDR1 SGDLS and CDR2 YYNGEE come from the germline V gene. Trimming cost V 10 bases and J 2 bases; bases outside gene matches: 18.

This clone was seen once. This chain uses TRBV5-4 with TRBJ2-3; 9 bases agree with TRBD2. Trimming took 0 bases from V and 5 from J; bases not matched to a gene: 10. Germline values: CDR1 SGHNT, CDR2 YYREEE (reference sequence). This CDR3 is built from 17 residues. CDR3 sequence: CASSLGGTSWDRDTQYF. The CDR3 DNA reads as TGTGCCAGCAGCTTGGGGGGGACTAGCTGGGATAGAGATACGCAGTATTTT.

Worth noting for this clone: The sample carries other DNA sequences with the same CDR3. The J gene is TRBJ2-7, the V gene TRBV6-5; D is ambiguous. Germline CDR1 and CDR2: MNHEY and SVGAGI. V lost 6 bases to trimming and J lost 2 bases, with 2 bases between them. The CDR3 has 10 amino acids. For the CDR3, the DNA is TGTGCCAGCAGCACCTACGAGCAGTACTTC. It codes for CASSTYEQYF.

J is TRBJ2-7 and V is TRBV3-1 (or the pseudogene TRBV3-2); 10 bases match TRBD2. This CDR3 contains 18 residues. V gave up 1 base and J gave up 5 bases; unmatched junction bases: 14. Germline lookup yields CDR1 LGHDT and CDR2 YNNKEL (reference sequence). This CDR3 reads CASSQAHLSGRGGNEQYF. DNA for the CDR3: TGTGCCAGCAGCCAAGCCCACCTGAGCGGGAGGGGGGGGAACGAGCAGTACTTC.

The chain carries TRBV5-4 and TRBJ2-3; 8 bases agree with TRBD2. The V gene end was trimmed by 4 bases and the J gene end by 2 bases; junction bases not matched to a gene: 9. The CDR3 has 16 residues. Germline assignment: CDR1 SGHNT and CDR2 YYREEE (reference sequence). DNA of the CDR3: TGTGCCAGCAGCGCGGGGGTAGCGGGGCTCACAGATACGCAGTATTTT. Residues: CASSAGVAGLTDTQYF.

The J gene is TRBJ1-6, the V gene TRBV6-6; the match to TRBD1 covers 9 bases. Germline V gene sequence: CDR1 MNHNY, CDR2 SVGAGI (reference sequence). CDR3 length: 14 amino acids. V lost 2 bases, J lost 9 bases, and 2 bases stayed unmatched. The DNA for the CDR3 is TGTGCCAGCAGTTACAGGGACAGGGTTTCACCCCTCCACTTT. Encoded protein: CASSYRDRVSPLHF.

This chain joins TRBV3-1 (or the pseudogene TRBV3-2) and TRBJ1-3, with D perhaps TRBD1 (6 bases). This CDR3 contains 15 residues. Germline CDR1 LGHDT, CDR2 YNNKEL (reference sequence). V was shortened by 4 bases and J by 0 bases, with 10 bases between the two germline ends. The CDR3 nucleotides read TGTGCCAGCAGCCCCGACAGGATCTCTGGAAACACCATATATTTT. Residues: CASSPDRISGNTIYF.

The gene calls are TRBV5-5 and TRBJ2-7, with TRBD1 matching over 7 bases. Germline V gene data show CDR1 as SGHKS and CDR2 as YYEKEE (reference sequence). Trimming removed 1 base from V and 4 bases from J; junction bases left unmatched: 5. There are 14 residues in the CDR3. CDR3: CASSLLDRIYEQYF. DNA of the CDR3: TGTGCCAGCAGCTTGCTGGACAGGATTTACGAGCAGTACTTC.

J is TRBJ2-1 and V is TRBV28; 9 positions agree with TRBD2. The junction had 4 bases not matched to a gene; V was cut back by 6 bases and J by 4 bases. The CDR3 contains 14 residues. Germline V gives CDR1 MDHEN, CDR2 SYDVKM. CDR3 coding DNA: TGTGCCAGCAGCTCAAGCGGGAGGTACAATGAGCAGTTCTTC. Encoded protein: CASSSSGRYNEQFF.

The chain couples TRBV7-9 to TRBJ2-1; tentative D call: TRBD1 (5 bases). The CDR3 has 14 amino acids. CDR1 and CDR2 from the germline V gene are SEHNR and FQNEAQ (reference sequence). Between the trimmed V and J ends, which lost 5 bases and 4 bases, there was a span of 12 bases. CDR3 sequence reads: CASSPPRQYNEQFF. CDR3 nucleotides: TGTGCCAGCAGCCCTCCTCGACAGTACAATGAGCAGTTCTTC. The full variable domain, rest sourced from reference TRBV7-9 and TRBJ2-1, is DTGVSQNPRHKITKRGQNVTFRCDPISEHNRLYWYRQTLGQGPEFLTYFQNEAQLEKSRLLSDRFSAERPKGSFSTLEIQRTEQGDSAMYLCASSPPRQYNEQFFGPGTRLTVL.

The V call is TRBV10-3, the J call TRBJ2-2, with D perhaps matching TRBD2 (6 bases). Deletions cut 4 bases from V and 3 bases from J, with 12 bases between. The CDR3 contains 15 residues. The germline V gene encodes CDR1 ENHRY and CDR2 SYGVKD. The CDR3 loop is CAISVGGGDTGELFF. DNA for the CDR3: TGTGCCATCAGTGTGGGAGGCGGGGACACCGGGGAGCTGTTTTTT.

The gene calls are TRBV9 and TRBJ2-7; 10 positions match TRBD2. Losses at the gene ends were 4 bases for V and 0 bases for J; bases not matched to a gene: 4. The CDR3 spans 15 residues. Germline-derived CDR1 and CDR2 are SGDLS and YYNGEE. CDR3 region: CASSSSGGGSYEQYF. The CDR3 DNA follows: TGTGCCAGCAGCTCGAGCGGGGGGGGCTCCTACGAGCAGTACTTC.

This clone was counted once. This chain uses TRBV4-1 with TRBJ1-1; 7 nucleotides match TRBD1. The CDR3 is made up of 16 amino acids. The germline V gene has CDR1 MGHRA and CDR2 YSYEKL. With V trimmed by 1 base and J by 0 bases, 5 bases remained unmatched. CDR3 DNA sequence: TGCGCCAGCAGCCAAGCTCTCAGGGGGATGAACACTGAAGCTTTCTTT. Translated, it gives CASSQALRGMNTEAFF.

This clone was detected only once. Additional DNA sequences in this sample encode the identical CDR3. CDR3 loop: CASSIGGGTYEQYF. CDR3 nucleotides: TGTGCCAGTAGTATAGGCGGCGGAACATACGAGCAGTACTTC. The genes are TRBV19 and TRBJ2-7; D unclear. Trimming removed 1 base at V and 4 bases at J, with 11 bases between. Germline lookup yields CDR1 LNHDA and CDR2 SQIVND (reference sequence). The CDR3 extends over 14 amino acids.

The sample holds one count of this clone. The chain combines TRBV6-2 or TRBV6-3 with TRBJ2-1; a weak D match, TRBD2 (5 bases). Looked up from germline, CDR1 is MNHEY and CDR2 is SVGEGT. The CDR3 consists of 14 residues. V was pared by 2 bases and J by 4 bases, with 9 bases between. DNA for the CDR3: TGTGCCAGCAGTTACGGGAGCCCTTACAATGAGCAGTTCTTC. Its translation: CASSYGSPYNEQFF.

This clone was detected only a few times. CDR3 amino acids: CASSIGTGLGYGYTF. The CDR3 DNA follows: TGTGCCAGTAGTATCGGGACAGGCTTGGGCTATGGCTACACCTTC. The chain carries TRBV19 and TRBJ1-2; 8 bases fit TRBD1. The length of the CDR3 is 15 residues. The J segment lost 4 bases and the V segment lost 3 bases, leaving 7 bases of the junction unmatched. CDR1 LNHDA and CDR2 SQIVND come from the germline V gene (reference sequence).

CDR3 nucleotides: TGTGCCAGTAGTCAAGAGGGAAATCGTGGTGGCTACACCTTC. This translates into CASSQEGNRGGYTF. The chain carries TRBV19 and TRBJ1-2; D not resolved. V was shortened by 5 bases and J by 7 bases, with 17 bases between the two germline ends. Germline V gene data show CDR1 as LNHDA and CDR2 as SQIVND (reference sequence). This CDR3 has 14 amino acids.

The rearrangement uses TRBV19 and TRBJ2-7; no reliable D call. Between the trimmed V and J ends, which lost 3 bases and 1 base, there was a span of 7 bases. CDR3 length equals 13 residues. Germline CDR1 reads LNHDA; CDR2 reads SQIVND (reference sequence). CDR3 nucleotides: TGTGCCAGTAGTATTGAACAGTCCTACGAGCAGTACTTC. This translates into CASSIEQSYEQYF.

V gene TRBV11-2 combines with J gene TRBJ2-3; a weak D match, TRBD2 (6 bases). CDR3 length equals 18 residues. V lost 1 base to trimming and J lost 2 bases, with 19 bases between them. Germline loops: CDR1 SGHAT, CDR2 FQNNGV. The CDR3 here is CASSLAPPVAEITDTQYF. CDR3 nucleotides: TGTGCCAGCAGCTTAGCCCCCCCGGTAGCGGAGATCACAGATACGCAGTATTTT.

The V gene is TRBV19, the J gene TRBJ2-7; 9 bases agree with TRBD1. V shed 6 bases, J shed 6 bases, and the junction held 12 bases outside the gene matches. From germline, CDR1 is LNHDA and CDR2 SQIVND (reference sequence). This CDR3 has 15 amino acids. The CDR3 sequence is CASSQTSRDRAEQYF. The CDR3 coding sequence is TGTGCCAGTAGCCAGACCAGCCGGGACAGGGCCGAGCAGTACTTC.

The chain joins TRBV7-9 to TRBJ1-4; no clear D. V was clipped by 4 bases and J by 3 bases, with 6 bases between them. This CDR3 is built from 13 residues. Germline V CDR1 and CDR2: SEHNR, FQNEAQ (reference sequence). Here the CDR3 DNA reads TGTGCCAGCAGCTACGGGTCTAATGAAAAACTGTTTTTT. Protein: CASSYGSNEKLFF.